Shown below are 29 T cell receptor beta chains from a single sample sequenced in a study of technical replicates of blood from a handful of donors. Some clones are missing from TCRdb's copy, which holds only in-frame ones; the method was immunoSEQ multiplex PCR. Of fewer than 95,000 clones in the sample, approximately 94% are singletons; the top ten hold 0.25%. Sequencing was carried out using T cells isolated from PBMCs. The origin of the receptors is a human donor in good health.

The chain links TRBV14 to TRBJ2-1; 11 positions match TRBD1. Germline lookup yields CDR1 SGHDN and CDR2 FVKESK. The CDR3 has 16 amino acids. V shed 4 bases, J shed 7 bases, and the junction held 9 bases outside the gene matches. The CDR3 nucleotides read TGTGCCAGCAGCCCAAGGCATGGGACAGGGGGGAATGAGCAGTTCTTC. Translated, it gives CASSPRHGTGGNEQFF. The full variable domain, with the rest looked up from reference TRBV14 and TRBJ2-1, is EAGVTQFPSHSVIEKGQTVTLRCDPISGHDNLYWYRRVMGKEIKFLLHFVKESKQDESGMPNNRFLAERTGGTYSTLKVQPAELEDSGVYFCASSPRHGTGGNEQFFGPGTRLTVL.

This clone was detected once. The chain has TRBV5-1 and TRBJ2-5; D is ambiguous. Germline V gene lookup returns CDR1 SGHRS and CDR2 YFSETQ. Trimming took off 0 bases at V and 1 base at J, with 16 bases between the two ends. The CDR3 totals 17 residues. The CDR3 loop is CASSLARGKLSQETQYF. The CDR3 nucleotides read TGCGCCAGCAGCTTGGCCCGAGGAAAACTGTCCCAAGAGACCCAGTACTTC.

The chain carries TRBV5-6 and TRBJ2-7; no firm D call. CDR3 length: 12 residues. CDR1 and CDR2 from the germline V gene are SGHDT and YYEEEE. V dropped 2 bases and J dropped 6 bases, with 9 bases sitting between them. CDR3 sequence (DNA): TGTGCCAGCAGCTTTTCAGTCACCGAGCAGTACTTC. Translation gives CASSFSVTEQYF.

The CDR3 nucleotides are TGTGCCTCGGGACTAGCGGGGGAACGTTGGATTCAGTACTTC. The encoded protein is CASGLAGERWIQYF. This chain links TRBV13 with TRBJ2-4, with TRBD2 matching 14 bases. The CDR3 totals 14 residues. Germline V gene data show CDR1 as PRHDT and CDR2 as FYEKMQ (reference sequence). V lost 11 bases to trimming and J lost 10 bases; unmatched junction nucleotides: 10.

The V and J genes are TRBV30 and TRBJ2-7; 10 bases line up with TRBD1. Looked up from germline, CDR1 is GTSNPN and CDR2 is SVGIG (reference sequence). Trimming at V came to 5 bases and at J to 3 bases, leaving 4 bases not matched to a gene. CDR3 size: 13 residues. CDR3 sequence (DNA): TGTGCCTGGGGGACAGGGGATAACTACGAGCAGTACTTC. This encodes CAWGTGDNYEQYF.

This clone was counted a single time. The chain is built from TRBV10-2 and TRBJ2-1; 7 nucleotides match TRBD2. The CDR3 loop spans 16 amino acids. Germline CDR1 WSHSY, CDR2 SAAADI. With 2 bases clipped from V and 0 bases from J, the junction kept 4 bases outside the gene matches. In DNA, the CDR3 is TGCGCCAGCAGTGAGGGCGGGGGTAGCTCCTACAATGAGCAGTTCTTC. Protein: CASSEGGGSSYNEQFF.

The chain's CDR3 is CASSPRLAGGDNEQFF. In nucleotides, the CDR3 is TGTGCCAGCAGCCCGAGACTAGCGGGGGGGGACAATGAGCAGTTCTTC. The chain combines TRBV7-9 with TRBJ2-1; 14 positions agree with TRBD2. The CDR3 is 16 amino acids. V trimming: 5 bases; J trimming: 5 bases; junction bases outside the gene matches: 5. CDR1 is SEHNR and CDR2 is FQNEAQ in the germline V gene (reference sequence).

The chain uses TRBV19 and TRBJ2-7; D is perhaps TRBD1 (6 bases). CDR3 size: 15 residues. Germline V gene sequence: CDR1 LNHDA, CDR2 SQIVND (reference sequence). Deletions cut 7 bases from V and 2 bases from J, with 18 bases between. This CDR3 reads CASTKTGIDPYEQYF. Written as DNA, the CDR3 is TGTGCCAGTACTAAAACAGGGATAGATCCCTACGAGCAGTACTTC.

DNA of the CDR3: TGTGCCAGCAGCTCCTACAGGCTATCACCTCCTACGAGGCAGTACTTC. Translating gives CASSSYRLSPPTRQYF. This chain uses TRBV11-2 with TRBJ2-7, with D possibly being TRBD1 (5 bases). CDR3 length: 16 amino acids. Germline CDR1 is SGHAT and CDR2 is FQNNGV. The V and J ends lost 4 bases and 9 bases respectively, with 25 bases between them.

The chain is built from TRBV27 and TRBJ1-4; possible D gene TRBD1, 5 bases. Looked up from germline, CDR1 is MNHEY and CDR2 is SMNVEV (reference sequence). Trimming stripped 3 bases from V and 6 bases from J, with 11 bases between. This CDR3 spans 14 amino acids. The CDR3 DNA is TGTGCCAGCAGTTTTCTGGGGCAAGATGAAAAACTGTTTTTT. Residues: CASSFLGQDEKLFF.

This chain connects TRBV2 to TRBJ1-2; 9 bases align to TRBD1. The V gene's germline CDR1 is SNHLY and CDR2 FYNNEI. The CDR3 extends over 13 amino acids. Losses at the gene ends were 5 bases for V and 5 bases for J; bases not matched to a gene: 3. Here the CDR3 reads CASSRQGVYGYTF. The CDR3 nucleotides read TGTGCCAGCAGTAGACAGGGGGTGTATGGCTACACCTTC.

The chain has TRBV7-9 and TRBJ2-5; D possibly corresponds to TRBD2 (6 bases). V was cut by 5 bases and J by 5 bases, with 15 bases left in between. Germline lookup yields CDR1 SEHNR and CDR2 FQNEAQ (reference sequence). This CDR3 spans 14 amino acids. This CDR3 reads CASSLGLPRETQYF. The DNA of the CDR3 is TGTGCCAGCAGCCTGGGACTGCCGAGGGAGACCCAGTACTTC.

V usage is TRBV5-1 and J usage is TRBJ1-5; 10 positions match TRBD1. V was pared by 1 base and J by 0 bases, with 16 bases of the junction left unmatched. This CDR3 comprises 21 residues. CDR1 is SGHRS, CDR2 YFSETQ, per germline. The CDR3 nucleotides read TGCGCCAGCAGCTTGTGGCCCTCCGGGACAGGGGTCATCGGTAGCAATCAGCCCCAGCATTTT. It codes for CASSLWPSGTGVIGSNQPQHF.

The chain joins TRBV5-1 to TRBJ2-4; 12 nucleotides line up with TRBD1. The CDR3 has 15 amino acids. Germline values: CDR1 SGHRS, CDR2 YFSETQ. The V gene end was trimmed by 4 bases and the J gene end by 10 bases; junction bases not matched to a gene: 9. This CDR3 is CASSGPGQGAIIQYF. CDR3 sequence (DNA): TGCGCCAGCAGCGGACCGGGACAGGGGGCCATTATTCAGTACTTC.

Here the CDR3 reads CASSIWGEEQFF. DNA of the CDR3: TGTGCCAGTAGTATTTGGGGGGAGGAGCAGTTCTTC. The V call is TRBV19, the J call TRBJ2-1; D perhaps matches TRBD2 (6 bases). The CDR3 spans 12 residues. V was clipped by 3 bases and J by 10 bases, with 10 bases between them. The germline V gene encodes CDR1 LNHDA and CDR2 SQIVND (reference sequence).

The gene calls are TRBV28 and TRBJ2-5; no clear D gene. CDR3 length: 13 residues. V was cut by 6 bases and J by 1 base, with 9 bases left in between. Germline CDR1 and CDR2: MDHEN and SYDVKM. The CDR3 reads CASSSPPQETQYF. In nucleotides, the CDR3 is TGTGCCAGCAGCTCCCCCCCCCAAGAGACCCAGTACTTC. Full variable domain (outside the CDR3, taken from reference TRBV28 and TRBJ2-5): DVKVTQSSRYLVKRTGEKVFLECVQDMDHENMFWYRQDPGLGLRLIYFSYDVKMKEKGDIPEGYSVSREKKERFSLILESASTNQTSMYLCASSSPPQETQYFGPGTRLLVL.

The genes are TRBV5-1 and TRBJ2-3, with 9 bases matching TRBD2. Trimming removed 2 bases from V and 4 bases from J; junction bases left unmatched: 5. Germline lookup yields CDR1 SGHRS and CDR2 YFSETQ. CDR3 length: 15 amino acids. Written as DNA, the CDR3 is TGCGCCAGCAGCTTCGCGGGGGGGCTCTCAGATACGCAGTATTTT. It yields the protein CASSFAGGLSDTQYF. Variable domain in full (rest from reference TRBV5-1 and TRBJ2-3): KAGVTQTPRYLIKTRGQQVTLSCSPISGHRSVSWYQQTPGQGLQFLFEYFSETQRNKGNFPGRFSGRQFSNSRSEMNVSTLELGDSALYLCASSFAGGLSDTQYFGPGTRLTVL.

Comment on this clone: Compared with germline, one end of the junction differs, possibly owing to a read error. CDR3 residues: CASSLGQGNNEQFF. CDR3 nucleotides: TGTGCTAGCAGCTTAGGACAGGGGAACAATGAGCAGTTCTTC. V usage is TRBV7-7 and J usage is TRBJ2-1; 9 nucleotides line up with TRBD1. The CDR3 totals 14 residues. CDR1 is SSHAT, CDR2 FNYEAQ, per germline (reference sequence).

V usage is TRBV5-1 and J usage is TRBJ1-1; 7 bases are a match to TRBD1. V gave up 5 bases and J gave up 4 bases; unmatched junction bases: 8. The CDR3 totals 14 residues. Germline V gene data show CDR1 as SGHRS and CDR2 as YFSETQ. The CDR3 region is CASSFDRDGTEAFF. The DNA of the CDR3 is TGCGCCAGCAGTTTTGACAGGGACGGCACTGAAGCTTTCTTT.

This clone was detected only once. The DNA for the CDR3 is TGTGCCAGCAGTTTCGCTTTGGGGGTGGGCGGGGTAAGTGGGACTTTCTTT. Its protein is CASSFALGVGGVSGTFF. V is TRBV7-8 and J is TRBJ1-1; a possible D gene is TRBD1 (5 bases). Germline V gives CDR1 SGHVS, CDR2 FQNEAQ. The CDR3 runs to 17 residues. The germline V and J ends were trimmed by 6 bases and 12 bases, with 32 bases remaining between them. Supplemented by reference TRBV7-8 and TRBJ1-1, the full variable domain reads GAGVSQSPRYKVAKRGQDVALRCDPISGHVSLFWYQQALGQGPEFLTYFQNEAQLDKSGLPSDRFFAERPEGSVSTLKIQRTQQEDSAVYLCASSFALGVGGVSGTFFGQGTRLTVV.

This chain uses TRBV30 with TRBJ2-3; unclear D gene. With 2 bases removed from V and 0 bases from J, the gap between germline ends came to 9 bases. The length of the CDR3 is 14 residues. CDR1 and CDR2 (germline): GTSNPN, SVGIG (reference sequence). Here the CDR3 DNA reads TGTGCCTGGAGTACGGTGATGAGCACAGATACGCAGTATTTT. Translating it yields CAWSTVMSTDTQYF. Supplemented by reference TRBV30 and TRBJ2-3, the full variable domain reads SQTIHQWPATLVQPVGSPLSLECTVEGTSNPNLYWYRQAAGRGLQLLFYSVGIGQISSEVPQNLSASRPQDRQFILSSKKLLLSDSGFYLCAWSTVMSTDTQYFGPGTRLTVL.

The rearrangement joins TRBV5-4 to TRBJ2-7; 11 nucleotides align to TRBD2. Germline assignment: CDR1 SGHNT and CDR2 YYREEE (reference sequence). The CDR3 covers 17 residues. The ends lost 0 bases at V and 0 bases at J; junction bases unmatched: 5. In DNA, the CDR3 is TGTGCCAGCAGCTTGGATAGTCTAGCGGGAGGCTCCTACGAGCAGTACTTC. Translated, it gives CASSLDSLAGGSYEQYF.

This clone has just one count. This rearrangement joins TRBV27 to TRBJ2-1, with D uncertain. This CDR3 has 14 residues. The V end lost 3 bases, the J end lost 3 bases, and 9 bases lay between the germline ends. Germline loops: CDR1 MNHEY, CDR2 SMNVEV (reference sequence). The CDR3 nucleotides are TGTGCCAGCAGTTTTTCTACCTACTACAATGAGCAGTTCTTC. Its protein is CASSFSTYYNEQFF.

This rearrangement joins TRBV12-5 to TRBJ2-3; TRBD2 might be the D (6 bases). Germline lookup yields CDR1 LGHNT and CDR2 FRNRAP. The CDR3 runs 17 residues. The V gene lost 3 bases and the J gene lost 4 bases, with 20 bases spanning the gap. The CDR3 loop is CASGFLLGRLESDTQYF. DNA of the CDR3: TGTGCTAGTGGTTTCCTCCTCGGTCGACTAGAATCAGATACGCAGTATTTT.

The chain employs TRBV19 and TRBJ2-5; TRBD1 agrees at 8 bases. The CDR3 has 16 amino acids. V shed 7 bases and J 4 bases; nucleotides not matched to a gene: 14. Germline V gives CDR1 LNHDA, CDR2 SQIVND (reference sequence). This chain's CDR3 is CASKEQGAGAGETQYF. Written as DNA, the CDR3 is TGTGCCAGTAAAGAGCAGGGGGCTGGAGCAGGAGAGACCCAGTACTTC.

The V call is TRBV2, the J call TRBJ2-4; possibly TRBD2 for D (5 bases). Looked up from germline, CDR1 is SNHLY and CDR2 is FYNNEI. Trimming removed 7 bases from V and 8 bases from J, with 21 bases in between. This CDR3 region has 15 residues. CDR3 coding DNA: TGTGCCAGCAAAGTTGGGGTGGGGTACGGGGACATTCAGTACTTC. Protein sequence: CASKVGVGYGDIQYF.

The chain employs TRBV2 and TRBJ2-3, with D unresolved. The germline gives CDR1 SNHLY, CDR2 FYNNEI. The V gene lost 0 bases and the J gene lost 5 bases, with 3 bases spanning the gap. CDR3 length: 12 amino acids. The CDR3 loop reads CASSEARDTQYF. In nucleotides, the CDR3 is TGTGCCAGCAGTGAAGCGCGAGATACGCAGTATTTT.

V gene TRBV28 combines with J gene TRBJ2-3; possible D gene TRBD1, 6 bases. The germline gives CDR1 MDHEN, CDR2 SYDVKM. The CDR3 sequence is 15 residues long. Between the trimmed V and J ends, which lost 3 bases and 2 bases, there was a span of 12 bases. The CDR3 DNA follows: TGTGCCAGCAGTTTTCGGTCGGGACACACAGATACGCAGTATTTT. It is translated as CASSFRSGHTDTQYF.

The chain has TRBV18 and TRBJ2-1, with TRBD2 identical over 9 bases. CDR3 size: 13 residues. Germline assignment: CDR1 KGHSH and CDR2 LQKENI. J gave up 9 bases and V 3 bases, and 3 bases lay outside the gene matches. Here the CDR3 DNA reads TGTGCCAGCTCACCGGGACTAGCAGCTGAGCAGTTCTTC. Amino acid sequence: CASSPGLAAEQFF.